This T cell receptor (beta chain) appears in the sequencing data of a study of Tregs in tolerant kidney transplant recipients. The study, taken as a whole, reports: Findings come from small patient numbers and require larger validation.

TCRdb's copy holds only in-frame clones and misses some; the assay was immunoSEQ multiplex PCR. Of 40,000 to 50,000 clones listed, more than 80% were seen once; the top ten hold 0.7%. A word on this clone: The antigen remains undetermined.

Unstimulated Tregs (CD4+CD25+CD127-) and CD4+CD25- non-Tregs were sorted from PBMCs. An overnight rest at 37°C with 200 IU/ml IL-2 preceded regulatory T cell sorting from thawed PBMCs. V lost 4 bases and J lost 0, with 12 bases in between. Germline V gives CDR1 SQVTM, CDR2 ANQGSEA. This CDR3 spans 14 amino acids. The origin of this receptor is a human donor in good health. The sample taken for sequencing was Tregs from blood. This rearrangement joins TRBV29-1 to TRBJ1-1; no clear D gene. The DNA for the CDR3 is TGCAGCGTTGGCCTCCGACGGGTGAACACTGAAGCTTTCTTT. Protein sequence: CSVGLRRVNTEAFF.